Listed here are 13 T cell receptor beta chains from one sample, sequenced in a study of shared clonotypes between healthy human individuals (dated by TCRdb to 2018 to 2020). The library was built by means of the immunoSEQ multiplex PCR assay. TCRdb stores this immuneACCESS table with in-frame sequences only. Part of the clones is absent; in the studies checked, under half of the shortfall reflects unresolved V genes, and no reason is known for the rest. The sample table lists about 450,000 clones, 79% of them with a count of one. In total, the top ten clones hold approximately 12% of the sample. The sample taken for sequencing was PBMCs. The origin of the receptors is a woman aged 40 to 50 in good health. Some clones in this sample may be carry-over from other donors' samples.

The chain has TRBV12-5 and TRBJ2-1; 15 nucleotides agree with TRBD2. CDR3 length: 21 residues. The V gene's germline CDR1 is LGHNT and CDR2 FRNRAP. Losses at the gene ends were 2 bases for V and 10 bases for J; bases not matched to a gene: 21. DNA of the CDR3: TGTGCTAGTGGTTTGATTACCATACCGGGACTAGCGGGAGGTACTTTCGGGGAGCAGTTCTTC. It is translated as CASGLITIPGLAGGTFGEQFF.

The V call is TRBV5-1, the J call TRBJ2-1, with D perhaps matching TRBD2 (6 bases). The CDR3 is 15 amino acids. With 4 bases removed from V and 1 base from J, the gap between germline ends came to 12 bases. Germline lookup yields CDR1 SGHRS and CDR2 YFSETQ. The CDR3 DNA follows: TGCGCCAGCAGCCCGACTAGTCGGTCCTACAATGAGCAGTTCTTC. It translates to CASSPTSRSYNEQFF. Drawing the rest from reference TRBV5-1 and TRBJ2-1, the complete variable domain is KAGVTQTPRYLIKTRGQQVTLSCSPISGHRSVSWYQQTPGQGLQFLFEYFSETQRNKGNFPGRFSGRQFSNSRSEMNVSTLELGDSALYLCASSPTSRSYNEQFFGPGTRLTVL.

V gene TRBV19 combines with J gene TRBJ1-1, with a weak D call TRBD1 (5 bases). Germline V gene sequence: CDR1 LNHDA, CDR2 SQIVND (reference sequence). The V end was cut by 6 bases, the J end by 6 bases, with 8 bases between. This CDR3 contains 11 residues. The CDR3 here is CASRGTAEAFF. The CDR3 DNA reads TGTGCCAGTAGGGGGACTGCTGAAGCTTTCTTT.

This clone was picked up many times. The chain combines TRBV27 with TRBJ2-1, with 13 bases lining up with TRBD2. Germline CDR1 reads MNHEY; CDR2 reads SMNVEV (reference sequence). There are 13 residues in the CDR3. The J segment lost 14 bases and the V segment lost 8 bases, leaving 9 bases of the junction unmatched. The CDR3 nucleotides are TGTGCCAGCGGCGAACTAGCGGGAGGGAAGGAGTTCTTC. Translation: CASGELAGGKEFF.

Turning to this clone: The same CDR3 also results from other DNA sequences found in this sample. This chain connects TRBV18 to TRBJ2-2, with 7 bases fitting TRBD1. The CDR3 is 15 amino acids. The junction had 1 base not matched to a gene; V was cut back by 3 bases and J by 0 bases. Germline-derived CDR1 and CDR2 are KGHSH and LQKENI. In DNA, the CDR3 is TGTGCCAGCTCACCCGGACAGGCGAACACCGGGGAGCTGTTTTTT. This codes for CASSPGQANTGELFF.

The CDR3 DNA is TGTGCCAGTAGTATAGGGGGCGGTGAAAAACTGTTTTTT. Amino acid sequence: CASSIGGGEKLFF. This sequence joins TRBV19 and TRBJ1-4; D is perhaps TRBD1 (5 bases). CDR1 is LNHDA, CDR2 SQIVND, per germline (reference sequence). The ends were cut back, 1 base at V and 7 bases at J, with 7 bases in the middle. The CDR3 sequence is 13 residues long.

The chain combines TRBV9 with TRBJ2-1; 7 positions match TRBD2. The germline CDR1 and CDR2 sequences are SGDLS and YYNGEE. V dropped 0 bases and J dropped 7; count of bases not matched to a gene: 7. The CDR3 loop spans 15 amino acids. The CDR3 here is CASSVVGGSRNEQFF. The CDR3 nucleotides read TGTGCCAGCAGCGTAGTAGGCGGGAGTAGGAATGAGCAGTTCTTC.

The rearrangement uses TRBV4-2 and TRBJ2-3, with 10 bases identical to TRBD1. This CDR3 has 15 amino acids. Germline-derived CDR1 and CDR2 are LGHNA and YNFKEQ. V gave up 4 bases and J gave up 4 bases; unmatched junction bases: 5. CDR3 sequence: CASSPGTGVSDTQYF. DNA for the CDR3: TGTGCCAGCAGCCCCGGGACAGGGGTGTCAGATACGCAGTATTTT.

The DNA for the CDR3 is TGTGCCAGCAGTGGGACAGGGGGTACAGATACGCAGTATTTT. Amino acid sequence: CASSGTGGTDTQYF. This chain joins TRBV6-1 and TRBJ2-3; 10 positions agree with TRBD1. Looked up from germline, CDR1 is MNHNS and CDR2 is SASEGT. The CDR3 contains 14 residues. Trimming cost V 4 bases and J 3 bases; bases outside gene matches: 1.

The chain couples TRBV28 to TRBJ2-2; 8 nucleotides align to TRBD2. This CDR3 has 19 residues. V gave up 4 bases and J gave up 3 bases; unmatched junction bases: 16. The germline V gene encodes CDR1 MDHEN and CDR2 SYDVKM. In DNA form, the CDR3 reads TGTGCCAGCAGTTCCACCGGGACTAGAAGTATCAGTTACACCGGGGAGCTGTTTTTT. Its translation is CASSSTGTRSISYTGELFF.

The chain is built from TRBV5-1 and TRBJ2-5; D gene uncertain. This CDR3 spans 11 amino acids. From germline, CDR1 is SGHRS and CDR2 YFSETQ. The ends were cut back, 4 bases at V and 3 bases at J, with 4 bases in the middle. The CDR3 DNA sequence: TGCGCCAGCAGCAACGAAGAGACCCAGTACTTC. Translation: CASSNEETQYF.

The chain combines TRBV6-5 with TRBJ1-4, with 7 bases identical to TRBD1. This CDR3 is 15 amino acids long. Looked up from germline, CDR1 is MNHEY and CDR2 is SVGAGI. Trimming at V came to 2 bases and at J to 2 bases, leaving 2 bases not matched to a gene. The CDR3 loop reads CASSYGDSTNEKLFF. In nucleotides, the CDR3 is TGTGCCAGCAGTTACGGGGACAGCACTAATGAAAAACTGTTTTTT.

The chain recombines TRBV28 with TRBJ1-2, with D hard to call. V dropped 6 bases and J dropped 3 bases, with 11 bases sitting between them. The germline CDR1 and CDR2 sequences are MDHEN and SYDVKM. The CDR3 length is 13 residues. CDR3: CASSSDGYYGYTF. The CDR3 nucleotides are TGTGCCAGCAGCTCAGACGGCTACTATGGCTACACCTTC.